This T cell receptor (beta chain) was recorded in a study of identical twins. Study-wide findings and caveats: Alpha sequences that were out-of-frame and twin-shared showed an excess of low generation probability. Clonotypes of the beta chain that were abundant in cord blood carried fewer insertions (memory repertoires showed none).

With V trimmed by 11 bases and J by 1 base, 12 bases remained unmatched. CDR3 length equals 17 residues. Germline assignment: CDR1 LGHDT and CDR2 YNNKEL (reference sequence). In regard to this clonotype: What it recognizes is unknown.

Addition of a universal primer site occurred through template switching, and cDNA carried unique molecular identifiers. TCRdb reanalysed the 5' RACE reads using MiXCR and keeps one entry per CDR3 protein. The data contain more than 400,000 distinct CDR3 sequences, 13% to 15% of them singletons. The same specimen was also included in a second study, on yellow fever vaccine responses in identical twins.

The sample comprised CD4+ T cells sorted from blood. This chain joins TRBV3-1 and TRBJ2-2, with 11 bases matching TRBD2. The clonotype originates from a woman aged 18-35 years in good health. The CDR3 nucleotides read TGTGCCTCCACCCAACCCGGACTAGCGGGGAACACCGGGGAGCTGTTTTTT. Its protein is CASTQPGLAGNTGELFF.